The TCR beta chain under discussion was sequenced for a study of cytomegalovirus exposure and HLA in healthy donors. On this clone itself: Its target is unknown.

The PCR ran on 60 Vbeta and 13 Jbeta primers. The assay was immunoSEQ multiplex PCR, and TCRdb's table has in-frame clones only and misses some. There are 100,000 or so clones in the sample; about 75% occur only once, and 4.5% to 6% lies in the top ten. Study outcomes and limitations: An analysis done earlier found most TCR beta V segments productive about 90% or about 30% of the time.

The sample consisted of PBMCs. This clonotype was sampled from a woman between 35 and 50 years old in good health and CMV-seronegative.

The CDR3 DNA is TGTGCCAGCAGCAAAGGGACAGCGGCTGAAAAACTGTTTTTT. This encodes CASSKGTAAEKLFF. This chain joins TRBV11-2 and TRBJ1-4, with 7 bases that match TRBD1. The CDR3 spans 14 residues. Looked up from germline, CDR1 is SGHAT and CDR2 is FQNNGV. Losses at the gene ends were 5 bases for V and 7 bases for J; bases not matched to a gene: 7. The full variable domain, in which reference TRBV11-2 and TRBJ1-4 provide the parts outside the CDR3, is EAGVAQSPRYKIIEKRQSVAFWCNPISGHATLYWYQQILGQGPKLLIQFQNNGVVDDSQLPKDRFSAERLKGVDSTLKIQPAKLEDSAVYLCASSKGTAAEKLFFGSGTQLSVL.